The present TCR beta chain was sequenced within a study of blood T cells in healthy people across ages. A second PCR of roughly 7 to 11 cycles used a sample-barcoded 5' primer and a J-beta primer mix. TCRdb independently ran MiXCR on the 5' RACE reads; one entry per CDR3 protein. Among about a million distinct CDR3 sequences, roughly 47% were seen once, and the ten largest hold over 20%. The germline V and J ends were trimmed by 8 bases and 3 bases, with 13 bases remaining between them. Germline assignment: CDR1 MDHEN and CDR2 SYDVKM. This CDR3 spans 13 amino acids. This clonotype appeared a few times.

Input material: blood. This chain uses TRBV28 with TRBJ2-5; D gene unclear. The source of this sequence is a woman in her sixties in good health. CDR3 DNA sequence: TGTGCCAGCGGGCCGCACCTAAAAGAGACCCAGTACTTC. It is translated as CASGPHLKETQYF.